This TCR beta chain was recorded in a study of beta chain features in type 1 diabetes. Findings and caveats of the study: Resolution of whether HLA type affects TCRB rearrangement was not achieved here. Type 1 diabetes patients had moderately but significantly shorter TCRB CDR3s in all four CD4+ subsets.

The germline V gene encodes CDR1 SGHTA and CDR2 FQGNSA. The V and J ends lost 1 base and 6 bases, in that order; junction bases with no gene match: 5. This CDR3 spans 16 amino acids. Reverse transcribing all isolated RNA meant expressed TCRB transcripts were sequenced. Profiling relied on immunoSEQ multiplex PCR, and the TCRdb table lists in-frame clones only, not all of them. The data contain some 150,000 clones, about a tenth of them singletons. As concerns this clone: Its antigen is not identified.

This rearrangement joins TRBV7-2 to TRBJ2-1, with TRBD2 matching over 11 bases. Sequencing input: central memory CD4+ T cells from blood. This receptor was obtained from a woman between 40 and 50 years old in good health. The CDR3 spells CASSLVAGGPGNEQFF. DNA of the CDR3: TGTGCCAGCAGCTTAGTAGCGGGGGGGCCTGGCAATGAGCAGTTCTTC.